The T cell receptor beta chain under discussion was sequenced for a study of T cell responses to AZD1222 COVID-19 vaccine. Findings of the study overall: Among vaccine-associated CD4 TCRs, coverage spanned spike, with dominance at 160-218 and 743-854. Donors skewed white British and female; clonal diversity was possibly underestimated.

About this clone: Its matching antigen is unknown.

This CDR3 is 14 amino acids long. Measured with immunoSEQ multiplex PCR; TCRdb has only the in-frame clones, and not every one. The data show 95,000 to 100,000 clones, 80% to 90% seen once. The receptor's source is an adult who received the AZD1222 COVID-19 vaccine. The chain is built from TRBV21-1 and TRBJ1-1; the D call TRBD1 from the table was never checked on the DNA. TRBV21-1 is classified as a pseudogene. The source material was peripheral blood, sampled 28 days after the second AZD1222 dose. CDR3 bases: TGTGCCAGCAGCGTTTGGACAGACTACACTGAAGCTTTCTTT. Translating gives CASSVWTDYTEAFF.